One and the same sample provided the 26 T cell receptor beta chains below, sequenced in a study of cytomegalovirus exposure and HLA in healthy donors. The PCR contained 60 Vbeta and 13 Jbeta primers. Profiling relied on immunoSEQ multiplex PCR, and the TCRdb table lists in-frame clones only, not all of them. The data contain about 190,000 clones, over 70% of them singletons. Material: PBMCs. Every receptor here comes from a man aged 50 to 60 in good health and CMV-seronegative.

The chain employs TRBV11-2 and TRBJ2-5; 12 positions agree with TRBD2. The CDR3 has 17 amino acids. The germline V gene has CDR1 SGHAT and CDR2 FQNNGV. V gave up 6 bases and J gave up 0 bases; unmatched junction bases: 8. CDR3 coding DNA: TGTGCCAGCAGGGAGGCTAGCGGGGGGGCCCACCAAGAGACCCAGTACTTC. Protein sequence: CASREASGGAHQETQYF.

The J gene is TRBJ2-5, the V gene TRBV19; a weak D match, TRBD2 (7 bases). Germline CDR1 is LNHDA and CDR2 is SQIVND (reference sequence). The CDR3 totals 15 residues. Trimming took 3 bases from V and 9 from J, leaving 20 bases between them. The CDR3 region has the DNA TGTGCCAGTAGTATGGGGGGCGGGGGCGTCCACCCCCAGTACTTC. Protein sequence: CASSMGGGGVHPQYF.

CDR3 coding DNA: TGTGCCATCAGGAGCGACAGGGAGGCAGAAGCTTTCTTT. This translates into CAIRSDREAEAFF. This sequence joins TRBV10-3 and TRBJ1-1, with 7 nucleotides matching TRBD1. Trimming took 6 bases from V and 8 from J; bases not matched to a gene: 9. This CDR3 is 13 amino acids long. Germline CDR1 and CDR2: ENHRY and SYGVKD.

This chain links TRBV7-6 with TRBJ1-5; D remains ambiguous. Trimming left V 0 bases short and J 3 bases short, with 12 bases between. The CDR3 has 16 amino acids. CDR1 and CDR2 (germline): SGHVS, FNYEAQ. CDR3 DNA sequence: TGTGCCAGCAGCTTAGCAGCCGGGGAAGACAATCAGCCCCAGCATTTT. This codes for CASSLAAGEDNQPQHF. Variable domain in full (rest from reference TRBV7-6 and TRBJ1-5): GAGVSQSPRYKVTKRGQDVALRCDPISGHVSLYWYRQALGQGPEFLTYFNYEAQQDKSGLPNDRFSAERPEGSISTLTIQRTEQRDSAMYRCASSLAAGEDNQPQHFGDGTRLSIL.

This clone showed up just a few times. V usage is TRBV9 and J usage is TRBJ2-1, with D tentatively TRBD1 (6 bases). Germline assignment: CDR1 SGDLS and CDR2 YYNGEE. Between the trimmed V and J ends, which lost 0 bases and 10 bases, there was a span of 17 bases. This CDR3 has 15 residues. CDR3 residues: CASSVGARDIGEQFF. CDR3 sequence (DNA): TGTGCCAGCAGCGTAGGAGCAAGGGACATAGGGGAGCAGTTCTTC. Based on the CDR3 plus reference TRBV9 and TRBJ2-1, the full variable domain is DSGVTQTPKHLITATGQRVTLRCSPRSGDLSVYWYQQSLDQGLQFLIQYYNGEERAKGNILERFSAQQFPDLHSELNLSSLELGDSALYFCASSVGARDIGEQFFGPGTRLTVL.

The chain combines TRBV6-5 with TRBJ2-2, with D possibly matching TRBD1 (6 bases). This CDR3 region has 15 residues. Germline values: CDR1 MNHEY, CDR2 SVGAGI. With 0 bases removed from V and 6 bases from J, the gap between germline ends came to 11 bases. Written as DNA, the CDR3 is TGTGCCAGCAGTTACTCTGGGGGCACCCCCGGGGAGCTGTTTTTT. The encoded protein is CASSYSGGTPGELFF.

The CDR3, as DNA: TGTGCCAGCAGCTTAGAGCTAGCGGGGGGGGGTGGAGATACGCAGTATTTT. Translating it yields CASSLELAGGGGDTQYF. The rearrangement joins TRBV7-2 to TRBJ2-3; 12 positions match TRBD2. V dropped 1 base and J dropped 5; count of bases not matched to a gene: 7. Germline V gives CDR1 SGHTA, CDR2 FQGNSA. This CDR3 has 17 amino acids.

This clone has just one count. This chain connects TRBV9 to TRBJ2-7, with 10 bases matching TRBD2. Germline assignment: CDR1 SGDLS and CDR2 YYNGEE. V shed 0 bases and J 6 bases; nucleotides not matched to a gene: 6. The CDR3 is 15 residues long. CDR3 residues: CASSVELAGTGEQYF. DNA of the CDR3: TGTGCCAGCAGCGTAGAACTAGCGGGGACGGGCGAGCAGTACTTC. The full variable domain, rest sourced from reference TRBV9 and TRBJ2-7, is DSGVTQTPKHLITATGQRVTLRCSPRSGDLSVYWYQQSLDQGLQFLIQYYNGEERAKGNILERFSAQQFPDLHSELNLSSLELGDSALYFCASSVELAGTGEQYFGPGTRLTVT.

The chain couples TRBV9 to TRBJ1-2; D remains unclear. Per the germline V gene, CDR1 is SGDLS and CDR2 is YYNGEE. Trimming cost V 4 bases and J 2 bases, with 9 bases left between them. This CDR3 has 13 residues. The CDR3 DNA reads as TGTGCCAGCAGCACCCCGGGAAACTATGGCTACACCTTC. Protein product: CASSTPGNYGYTF.

The chain uses TRBV15 and TRBJ2-5; 8 nucleotides align to TRBD2. The CDR3 runs to 16 residues. Unmatched junction bases numbered 7, after V lost 0 bases and J lost 4 bases. From germline, CDR1 is LNHNV and CDR2 YYDKDF (reference sequence). CDR3: CATSRDYGGAGETQYF. CDR3 in DNA: TGTGCCACCAGCAGAGATTACGGGGGGGCCGGAGAGACCCAGTACTTC.

The chain links TRBV4-1 to TRBJ2-1; D not resolved. Trimming cost V 1 base and J 2 bases, with 9 bases left between them. The CDR3 is made up of 15 amino acids. Germline V lookup: CDR1 MGHRA, CDR2 YSYEKL. The CDR3 sequence: CASSQAGLTYNEQFF. As DNA, the CDR3 is TGCGCCAGCAGCCAAGCAGGTTTGACCTACAATGAGCAGTTCTTC.

The CDR3: CASRFPGLLTDTQYF. CDR3 in DNA: TGTGCCAGCAGATTTCCGGGACTCCTCACAGATACGCAGTATTTT. This rearrangement joins TRBV7-2 to TRBJ2-3, with a tentative D call TRBD2 (6 bases). Germline assignment: CDR1 SGHTA and CDR2 FQGNSA. The CDR3 runs to 15 residues. V was pared by 6 bases and J by 2 bases, with 15 bases between. Full variable domain (outside the CDR3, taken from reference TRBV7-2 and TRBJ2-3): GAGVSQSPSNKVTEKGKDVELRCDPISGHTALYWYRQSLGQGLEFLIYFQGNSAPDKSGLPSDRFSAERTGGSVSTLTIQRTQQEDSAVYLCASRFPGLLTDTQYFGPGTRLTVL.

V and J are TRBV21-1 and TRBJ1-2; TRBD1, the D gene given by the table, was not confirmed from the DNA. TRBV21-1 is tagged as a pseudogene. The length of the CDR3 is 18 residues. Here the CDR3 reads CASSKAGQDERGYYGYTF. The CDR3 DNA reads TGTGCCAGCAGCAAAGCAGGACAGGACGAAAGGGGATACTATGGCTACACCTTC.

To note about this clone: The germline gene is not matched at one end of the junction; a read error may be the cause. The chain joins TRBV7-9 to TRBJ1-1, with 7 bases that match TRBD1. Germline values: CDR1 SEHNR, CDR2 FQNEAQ (reference sequence). The CDR3 contains 12 residues. The DNA for the CDR3 is TGTTCCAGCAGCTCGACAGGGAGTGAAGCTTTCTTT. Its protein product is CSSSSTGSEAFF. Combining the CDR3 with reference TRBV7-9 and TRBJ1-1 gives the whole variable domain DTGVSQNPRHKITKRGQNVTFRCDPISEHNRLYWYRQTLGQGPEFLTYFQNEAQLEKSRLLSDRFSAERPKGSFSTLEIQRTEQGDSAMYLCSSSSTGSEAFFGQGTRLTVV.

V and J are TRBV9 and TRBJ1-2; 7 bases agree with TRBD1. Looked up from germline, CDR1 is SGDLS and CDR2 is YYNGEE. V shed 3 bases and J 6 bases; nucleotides not matched to a gene: 20. The CDR3 extends over 18 amino acids. This CDR3 is CASSAQLPGTERGNGYTF. The CDR3 nucleotides read TGTGCCAGCAGCGCCCAACTACCCGGGACAGAGAGGGGTAATGGCTACACCTTC.

The V gene is TRBV19, the J gene TRBJ2-1; the D gene is possibly TRBD2 (5 bases). Germline CDR1 reads LNHDA; CDR2 reads SQIVND (reference sequence). The CDR3 loop spans 15 amino acids. Trimming cost V 4 bases and J 4 bases, with 14 bases left between them. The CDR3 coding sequence is TGTGCCAGTAGTAGAGACGGGGTCTATTACAATGAGCAGTTCTTC. Its translation is CASSRDGVYYNEQFF.

J is TRBJ1-2 and V is TRBV16; no definite D call. Germline V CDR1 and CDR2: KGHSY, FQNENV. Between the trimmed V and J ends, which lost 0 bases and 4 bases, there was a span of 9 bases. The CDR3 totals 14 residues. The CDR3, as DNA: TGTGCCAGCAGCCAATCCACAGCCGCCTATGGCTACACCTTC. Translating gives CASSQSTAAYGYTF.

For the CDR3, the DNA is TGTGCCAGCTCACGAGGACTAGCTAGCCCAGATACGCAGTATTTT. Translating it yields CASSRGLASPDTQYF. V and J are TRBV18 and TRBJ2-3, with TRBD2 matching 8 bases. Trimming at V came to 4 bases and at J to 4 bases, leaving 7 bases not matched to a gene. The germline CDR1 and CDR2 sequences are KGHSH and LQKENI. This CDR3 region has 15 residues.

The chain uses TRBV27 and TRBJ1-3; 7 bases agree with TRBD1. CDR1 is MNHEY and CDR2 is SMNVEV in the germline V gene (reference sequence). The CDR3 has 14 residues. V was pared by 2 bases and J by 7 bases, with 5 bases of the junction left unmatched. The CDR3 DNA is TGTGCCAGCAGTTTAGACAGGGATCGGAACACCATATATTTT. Protein: CASSLDRDRNTIYF.

V and J are TRBV7-8 and TRBJ2-3; D is perhaps TRBD2 (6 bases). V was pared by 4 bases and J by 5 bases, with 13 bases between. From germline, CDR1 is SGHVS and CDR2 FQNEAQ. The CDR3 is made up of 14 amino acids. The CDR3 nucleotides are TGTGCCAGCAGCTCGACTAGACCCAGAGATACGCAGTATTTT. As protein: CASSSTRPRDTQYF.

The CDR3: CAIRPFWGVRTDTQYF. The CDR3 nucleotides read TGCGCCATTCGCCCCTTTTGGGGGGTAAGAACAGATACGCAGTATTTT. The chain couples TRBV23-1 to TRBJ2-3; D is perhaps TRBD2 (6 bases). TRBV23-1 is known as an ORF, though its function is uncertain. CDR3 size: 16 residues. With 10 bases removed from V and 3 bases from J, the gap between germline ends came to 23 bases.

This clone was detected only once. The chain has TRBV29-1 and TRBJ2-7, with D possibly TRBD1 on 5 matching bases. V was cut by 1 base and J by 0 bases, with 10 bases left in between. This CDR3 has 14 amino acids. The germline CDR1 and CDR2 sequences are SQVTM and ANQGSEA. CDR3 in DNA: TGCAGCGTTGAAGTCCCTGACAGCTCCTACGAGCAGTACTTC. Translating gives CSVEVPDSSYEQYF.

This clone was detected only once. This chain uses TRBV27 with TRBJ2-5, with 7 bases lining up with TRBD2. Germline-derived CDR1 and CDR2 are MNHEY and SMNVEV (reference sequence). The CDR3 is 17 residues long. V lost 4 bases and J lost 5; bases outside the gene matches: 16. In nucleotides, the CDR3 is TGTGCCAGCAGTTCAGGCGGGGGAGGAAGCGAGATGGAGACCCAGTACTTC. Protein sequence: CASSSGGGGSEMETQYF.

This clone was recorded once. This rearrangement joins TRBV7-2 to TRBJ1-6, with no clear D. Between the trimmed V and J ends, which lost 2 bases and 0 bases, there was a span of 11 bases. The CDR3 is 17 residues long. The germline CDR1 and CDR2 sequences are SGHTA and FQGNSA. CDR3 sequence: CASSLLALSSYNSPLHF. In DNA, the CDR3 is TGTGCCAGCAGCTTACTCGCCCTTAGCTCCTATAATTCACCCCTCCACTTT.

The chain has TRBV7-2 and TRBJ2-7, with 10 bases that match TRBD1. This CDR3 contains 14 residues. The trim removed 5 bases at V and 5 bases at J, leaving 6 bases unmatched. Germline CDR1 reads SGHTA; CDR2 reads FQGNSA. The CDR3 nucleotides are TGTGCCAGCAGCGTCCGGGACAGGGGTCACGAGCAGTACTTC. Translated, it gives CASSVRDRGHEQYF.

The chain uses TRBV5-6 and TRBJ2-5, with 8 bases aligning to TRBD2. This CDR3 spans 14 amino acids. V shed 1 base and J 3 bases; nucleotides not matched to a gene: 2. Germline lookup yields CDR1 SGHDT and CDR2 YYEEEE. The CDR3 reads CASSLSGGEETQYF. The DNA for the CDR3 is TGTGCCAGCAGCTTGTCCGGGGGGGAAGAGACCCAGTACTTC. The whole variable domain, remainder taken from reference TRBV5-6 and TRBJ2-5, is DAGVTQSPTHLIKTRGQQVTLRCSPKSGHDTVSWYQQALGQGPQFIFQYYEEEERQRGNFPDRFSGHQFPNYSSELNVNALLLGDSALYLCASSLSGGEETQYFGPGTRLLVL.